This TCR beta chain was recorded in a study of blood T cell repertoires in COVID-19. Study-wide background: Both acute and convalescent COVID-19 samples were obtained from the United States, Italy and Spain. The analysed material was cDNA or gDNA that came from T cells, B-cell-depleted T cells, or PBMCs.

Trimming took 5 bases from V and 10 from J, leaving 17 bases between them. The CDR3 loop spans 13 amino acids. CDR1 SGHAT and CDR2 FQNNGV come from the germline V gene. Per the original data handling: Reference gene primer amplification gave nucleated cell count estimates. Only in-frame clones appear in the TCRdb table, and some are missing; sequencing was by immunoSEQ multiplex PCR. Clone size and the V and J calls come from that table; the DNA yielded D and trimming. The table includes roughly 100,000 clones, around nine tenths detected once. The specimen was peripheral blood. This receptor was identified in a human donor in a cohort sampled during active COVID-19. The rearrangement links TRBV11-2 to TRBJ1-1; D not resolved. CDR3 sequence reads: CASSPVGSLAAFF. CDR3 coding DNA: TGTGCCAGCAGCCCCGTCGGCAGTCTAGCAGCTTTCTTT.